This T cell receptor (beta chain) was sequenced during a study of tumor T cells in aggressive B-cell lymphoma. Deletions cut 0 bases from V and 2 bases from J, with 10 bases between. The germline gives CDR1 SGHRS, CDR2 YFSETQ. The length of the CDR3 is 15 residues. The protocol was immunoSEQ multiplex PCR, while the TCRdb copy is restricted to in-frame clones and leaves out a portion. Of around 1,100 clones in the sample, about 98% are singletons; the top ten hold less than 4.5%. The source is an adult with diffuse large B cell lymphoma. The V and J genes are TRBV5-1 and TRBJ2-3; D is perhaps TRBD2 (5 bases). Material for sequencing was tumor tissue. This CDR3 is CASSLELVNTDTQYF. CDR3 coding DNA: TGCGCCAGCAGCTTGGAACTAGTGAACACAGATACGCAGTATTTT. Complete variable domain (other parts from reference TRBV5-1 and TRBJ2-3): KAGVTQTPRYLIKTRGQQVTLSCSPISGHRSVSWYQQTPGQGLQFLFEYFSETQRNKGNFPGRFSGRQFSNSRSEMNVSTLELGDSALYLCASSLELVNTDTQYFGPGTRLTVL.